A single sample gave rise to the 22 T cell receptor beta chains below, sequenced in a study of cytomegalovirus exposure and HLA in healthy donors. Amplification used 60 Vbeta primers and 13 Jbeta primers. Clones were read by immunoSEQ multiplex PCR, and TCRdb kept only the in-frame ones, dropping some. The sample lists roughly 100,000 clones, approximately 81% seen once, with roughly 1.3% in the top ten. The sample was PBMCs. All receptors derive from a young man in good health and CMV-seronegative.

V and J are TRBV11-2 and TRBJ2-7; 7 bases align to TRBD2. V dropped 5 bases and J dropped 2; count of bases not matched to a gene: 12. Per the germline V gene, CDR1 is SGHAT and CDR2 is FQNNGV. CDR3 length equals 16 residues. In DNA form, the CDR3 reads TGTGCCAGCAGCCCCAGTACTAGCGAGACACCCTACGAGCAGTACTTC. Amino acid sequence: CASSPSTSETPYEQYF.

The V and J genes are TRBV6-4 and TRBJ2-2, with D maybe TRBD1 (6 bases). The CDR3 contains 16 residues. Trimming shortened V by 5 bases and J by 0 bases, and 13 bases separated the two germline ends. In germline, CDR1 is MRHNA, CDR2 SNTAGT. Written as DNA, the CDR3 is TGTGCCAGCAGTACAGGGCCTAACCCGAACACCGGGGAGCTGTTTTTT. Translating it yields CASSTGPNPNTGELFF.

The chain is built from TRBV6-4 and TRBJ1-5, with 9 bases lining up with TRBD1. CDR3 length equals 15 residues. V lost 3 bases and J lost 5; bases outside the gene matches: 5. The germline V gene encodes CDR1 MRHNA and CDR2 SNTAGT. CDR3 DNA sequence: TGTGCCAGCAGTGAAAAGACAGGGGGGGATCAGCCCCAGCATTTT. Amino acids: CASSEKTGGDQPQHF.

This clone was detected only a few times. This rearrangement joins TRBV9 to TRBJ1-2; D might be TRBD1 (6 bases). Trimming shortened V by 0 bases and J by 4 bases, and 7 bases separated the two germline ends. The CDR3 is 13 amino acids. The germline V gene has CDR1 SGDLS and CDR2 YYNGEE. CDR3 region: CASSVVDSYGYTF. The CDR3 region has the DNA TGTGCCAGCAGCGTAGTGGACAGCTATGGCTACACCTTC.

CDR3 bases: TGTGCCAGCAGCTTAGATCCGGGACAACTAAGCTCCTACGAGCAGTACTTC. Its protein is CASSLDPGQLSSYEQYF. V gene TRBV11-2 combines with J gene TRBJ2-7; the D gene is possibly TRBD1 (6 bases). The germline V gene has CDR1 SGHAT and CDR2 FQNNGV. This CDR3 has 17 amino acids. The germline V and J ends were trimmed by 0 bases and 0 bases, with 15 bases remaining between them.

This clone showed up just a few times. Other nucleotide sequences in the sample specify the same CDR3. V usage is TRBV5-1 and J usage is TRBJ2-1, with D uncertain. Trimming cost V 3 bases and J 4 bases, with 11 bases left between them. The germline V gene has CDR1 SGHRS and CDR2 YFSETQ. The CDR3 covers 14 residues. The DNA for the CDR3 is TGCGCCAGCAGCTACGGCGGAGAGTACAATGAGCAGTTCTTC. Translated, it gives CASSYGGEYNEQFF.

The gene calls are TRBV28 and TRBJ2-7; 9 positions match TRBD1. V was clipped by 6 bases and J by 6 bases; unmatched bases: 12. Germline CDR1 MDHEN, CDR2 SYDVKM. The CDR3 has 15 residues. This chain's CDR3 is CASRTTGTGFGEQYF. CDR3 in DNA: TGTGCCAGCAGGACGACCGGGACAGGGTTTGGCGAGCAGTACTTC.

This clone was seen more than once but under ten times. This chain links TRBV27 with TRBJ1-1, with D unresolved. The CDR3 totals 14 residues. V lost 3 bases and J lost 4, with 12 bases in between. Per germline, CDR1 MNHEY and CDR2 SMNVEV (reference sequence). In DNA form, the CDR3 reads TGTGCCAGCAGTTTTCGCGAGTATGGCACTGAAGCTTTCTTT. This codes for CASSFREYGTEAFF.

V and J are TRBV7-2 and TRBJ2-6, with D possibly matching TRBD2 (5 bases). The CDR3 is 15 amino acids. Germline loops: CDR1 SGHTA, CDR2 FQGNSA. Trimming took off 8 bases at V and 1 base at J, with 12 bases between the two ends. The CDR3 DNA follows: TGTGCCAGCCTCGGAGGTGGGTCTGGGGCCAACGTCCTGACTTTC. As protein: CASLGGGSGANVLTF. The full variable domain, in which reference TRBV7-2 and TRBJ2-6 provide the parts outside the CDR3, is GAGVSQSPSNKVTEKGKDVELRCDPISGHTALYWYRQSLGQGLEFLIYFQGNSAPDKSGLPSDRFSAERTGGSVSTLTIQRTQQEDSAVYLCASLGGGSGANVLTFGAGSRLTVL.

The sample holds a few counts of this clone. The chain employs TRBV30 and TRBJ1-2; 9 nucleotides match TRBD1. CDR1 and CDR2 (germline): GTSNPN, SVGIG (reference sequence). V shed 0 bases and J 2 bases; nucleotides not matched to a gene: 4. This CDR3 has 15 residues. This chain's CDR3 is CAWSVGQGANYGYTF. The CDR3 DNA reads TGTGCCTGGAGTGTGGGACAGGGTGCCAACTATGGCTACACCTTC.

V and J are TRBV6-5 and TRBJ2-1; 8 bases are shared with TRBD1. This CDR3 is built from 14 residues. J was trimmed by 8 bases and V by 5 bases; bases with no gene match: 8. Germline-derived CDR1 and CDR2 are MNHEY and SVGAGI. CDR3 sequence reads: CASSQGAGPYEQFF. The CDR3 DNA sequence: TGTGCCAGCAGTCAGGGGGCCGGTCCCTATGAGCAGTTCTTC.

Details on this clone: The identical CDR3 is also encoded by other nucleotide sequences in the sample. The chain is built from TRBV19 and TRBJ2-2; TRBD2 matches 10 bases. The CDR3 loop spans 15 amino acids. The V gene end was trimmed by 4 bases and the J gene end by 1 base; junction bases not matched to a gene: 0. CDR1 is LNHDA and CDR2 is SQIVND in the germline V gene (reference sequence). The DNA for the CDR3 is TGTGCCAGTAGTAGACTAGCGGGGAACACCGGGGAGCTGTTTTTT. It yields the protein CASSRLAGNTGELFF.

This chain joins TRBV18 and TRBJ1-2; a possible D gene is TRBD1 (6 bases). CDR1 and CDR2 from the germline V gene are KGHSH and LQKENI. The CDR3 loop spans 14 amino acids. The germline V and J ends were trimmed by 0 bases and 3 bases, with 8 bases remaining between them. The CDR3 DNA sequence: TGTGCCAGCTCACCACCACAGGGAGACTATGGCTACACCTTC. This gives the protein CASSPPQGDYGYTF.

This clone has a single count. CDR3 in DNA: TGTGCCAGCAGCAAGCAAGCCAGGCCGCTTTCGAACACCGGGGAGCTGTTTTTT. Translating gives CASSKQARPLSNTGELFF. The V gene is TRBV11-2, the J gene TRBJ2-2; D ambiguous. The CDR3 has 18 amino acids. Germline V CDR1 and CDR2: SGHAT, FQNNGV. V gave up 5 bases and J gave up 0 bases, with 19 bases separating them.

This chain connects TRBV19 to TRBJ2-3, with 12 bases aligning to TRBD1. The germline CDR1 and CDR2 sequences are LNHDA and SQIVND (reference sequence). Trimming cost V 3 bases and J 4 bases; bases outside gene matches: 5. This CDR3 contains 16 residues. CDR3 sequence (DNA): TGTGCCAGTAGTATGAGGGGACAGGGGGCTCCAGATACGCAGTATTTT. Amino acid sequence: CASSMRGQGAPDTQYF.

V usage is TRBV18 and J usage is TRBJ1-2; possible D gene TRBD1, 5 bases. Germline-derived CDR1 and CDR2 are KGHSH and LQKENI. V lost 6 bases and J lost 5, with 16 bases in between. This CDR3 contains 14 residues. This CDR3 is CASSPPGGEYGYTF. The CDR3 nucleotides read TGTGCCAGCTCCCCTCCCGGAGGGGAATATGGCTACACCTTC.

The count of this clone is one. J is TRBJ2-7 and V is TRBV2; TRBD1 aligns across 11 bases. Germline loops: CDR1 SNHLY, CDR2 FYNNEI. This CDR3 is built from 15 residues. The trim removed 6 bases at V and 4 bases at J, leaving 8 bases unmatched. CDR3 amino acids: CASRVGQGATYEQYF. The CDR3 DNA reads as TGTGCCAGCAGGGTTGGACAGGGGGCGACGTACGAGCAGTACTTC.

The chain joins TRBV14 to TRBJ2-2, with 8 bases fitting TRBD1. The V segment lost 2 bases and the J segment 7 bases; nucleotides outside the gene matches: 3. CDR1 is SGHDN, CDR2 FVKESK, per germline. The CDR3 is 14 residues long. The CDR3 loop reads CASSQPGGLGELFF. The DNA of the CDR3 is TGTGCCAGCAGCCAACCAGGGGGCCTCGGGGAGCTGTTTTTT.

The rearrangement links TRBV7-9 to TRBJ2-7; no clear D. The V end lost 7 bases, the J end lost 3 bases, and 19 bases lay between the germline ends. The CDR3 spans 15 residues. CDR1 SEHNR and CDR2 FQNEAQ come from the germline V gene (reference sequence). CDR3 region: CASTGDGRNHYEQYF. CDR3 nucleotide sequence: TGTGCCAGCACCGGAGACGGCAGAAATCACTACGAGCAGTACTTC.

The V gene is TRBV5-6, the J gene TRBJ1-4; tentatively, D is TRBD1 (5 bases). Germline-derived CDR1 and CDR2 are SGHDT and YYEEEE. Deletions cut 3 bases from V and 6 bases from J, with 21 bases between. The CDR3 spans 17 residues. CDR3 nucleotide sequence: TGTGCCAGCAGCTATGAACTCGGACCGCTGGGGCATGAAAAACTGTTTTTT. Translated: CASSYELGPLGHEKLFF.

V and J are TRBV27 and TRBJ1-1; the match to TRBD1 covers 9 bases. CDR3 length: 15 amino acids. Germline CDR1 MNHEY, CDR2 SMNVEV (reference sequence). Losses at the gene ends were 2 bases for V and 3 bases for J; bases not matched to a gene: 4. In DNA, the CDR3 is TGTGCCAGCAGTTTAACGGGACAGGGCTACACTGAAGCTTTCTTT. Amino acids: CASSLTGQGYTEAFF.

The V gene is TRBV5-1, the J gene TRBJ1-4; D is ambiguous. Looked up from germline, CDR1 is SGHRS and CDR2 is YFSETQ. V was trimmed by 0 bases and J by 5 bases, leaving 8 bases between them. The CDR3 runs 14 residues. CDR3 region: CASSLGDGNEKLFF. CDR3 sequence (DNA): TGCGCCAGCAGCTTGGGCGACGGGAATGAAAAACTGTTTTTT.